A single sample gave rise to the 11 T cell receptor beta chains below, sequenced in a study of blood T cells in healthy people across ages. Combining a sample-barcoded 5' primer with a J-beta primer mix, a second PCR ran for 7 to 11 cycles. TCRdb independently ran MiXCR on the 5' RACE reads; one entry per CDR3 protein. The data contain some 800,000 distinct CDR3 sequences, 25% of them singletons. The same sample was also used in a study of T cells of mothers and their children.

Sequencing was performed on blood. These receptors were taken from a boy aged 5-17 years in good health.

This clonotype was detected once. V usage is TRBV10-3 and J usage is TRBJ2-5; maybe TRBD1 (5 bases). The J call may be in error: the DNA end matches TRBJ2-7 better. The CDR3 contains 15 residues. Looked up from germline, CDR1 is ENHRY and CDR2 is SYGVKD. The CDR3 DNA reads TGTGCCATCAGTGAGTCCCCGGCGCCAGGGCACGAGCAGTACTTC. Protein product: CAISESPAPGHEQYF.

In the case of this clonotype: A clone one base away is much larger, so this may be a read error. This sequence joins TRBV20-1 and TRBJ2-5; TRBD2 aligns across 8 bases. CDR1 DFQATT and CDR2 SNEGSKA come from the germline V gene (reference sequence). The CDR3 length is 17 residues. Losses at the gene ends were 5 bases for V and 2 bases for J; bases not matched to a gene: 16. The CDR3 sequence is CSAGATPGLVSQETQYF. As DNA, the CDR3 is TGCAGTGCTGGGGCTACTCCGGGACTAGTGTCACAAGAGACCCAGTACTTC.

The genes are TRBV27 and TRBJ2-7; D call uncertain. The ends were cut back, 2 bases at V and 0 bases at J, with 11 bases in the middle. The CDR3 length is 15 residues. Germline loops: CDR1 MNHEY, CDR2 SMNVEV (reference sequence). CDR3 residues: CASSLLAASSYEQYF. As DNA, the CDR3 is TGTGCCAGCAGTTTACTGGCGGCGAGCTCCTACGAGCAGTACTTC.

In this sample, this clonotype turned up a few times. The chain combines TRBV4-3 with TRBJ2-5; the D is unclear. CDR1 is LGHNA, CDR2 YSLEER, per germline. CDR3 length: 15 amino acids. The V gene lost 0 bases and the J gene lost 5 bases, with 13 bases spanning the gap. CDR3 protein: CASSQDRYRWETQYF. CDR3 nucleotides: TGCGCCAGCAGCCAAGATCGTTATAGGTGGGAGACCCAGTACTTC.

The CDR3 sequence is CASSPPGLGTDTQYF. The DNA for the CDR3 is TGTGCCAGCAGCCCTCCAGGACTCGGCACAGATACGCAGTATTTT. The chain uses TRBV14 and TRBJ2-3, with D possibly being TRBD2 (5 bases). From germline, CDR1 is SGHDN and CDR2 FVKESK. The CDR3 has 15 amino acids. V shed 4 bases and J shed 1 base, with 12 bases lying between them. The whole variable domain, remainder taken from reference TRBV14 and TRBJ2-3, is EAGVTQFPSHSVIEKGQTVTLRCDPISGHDNLYWYRRVMGKEIKFLLHFVKESKQDESGMPNNRFLAERTGGTYSTLKVQPAELEDSGVYFCASSPPGLGTDTQYFGPGTRLTVL.

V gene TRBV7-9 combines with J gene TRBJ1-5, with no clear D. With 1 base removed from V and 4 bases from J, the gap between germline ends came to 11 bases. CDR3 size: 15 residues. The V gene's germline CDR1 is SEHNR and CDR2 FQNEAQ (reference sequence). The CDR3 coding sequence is TGTGCCAGCAGCTTAGACATACTACCGAATCAGCCCCAGCATTTT. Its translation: CASSLDILPNQPQHF.

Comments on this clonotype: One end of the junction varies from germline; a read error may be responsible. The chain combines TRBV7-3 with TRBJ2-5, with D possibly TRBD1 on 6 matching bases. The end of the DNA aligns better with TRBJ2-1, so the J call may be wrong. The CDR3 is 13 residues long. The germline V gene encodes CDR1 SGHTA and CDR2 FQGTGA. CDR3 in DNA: TGTGCCAACAGCTTAGTAGGGGGCAATGAGCAGTTCTTC. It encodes CANSLVGGNEQFF.

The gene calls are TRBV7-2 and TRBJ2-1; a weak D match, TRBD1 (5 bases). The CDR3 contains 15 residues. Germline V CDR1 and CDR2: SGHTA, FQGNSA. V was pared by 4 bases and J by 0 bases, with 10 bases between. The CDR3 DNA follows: TGTGCCAGCAGCTCGGACAATAGCTCCTACAATGAGCAGTTCTTC. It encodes CASSSDNSSYNEQFF.

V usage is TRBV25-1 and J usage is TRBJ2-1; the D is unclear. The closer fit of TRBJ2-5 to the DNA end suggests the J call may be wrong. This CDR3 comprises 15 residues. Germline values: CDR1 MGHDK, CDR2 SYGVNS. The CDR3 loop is CASSDLSGWGETQYF. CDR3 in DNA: TGTGCCAGCAGTGACCTCTCAGGCTGGGGAGAGACCCAGTACTTC.

CDR3 protein: CASSRDRGPWETQYF. The CDR3 region has the DNA TGTGCCAGCAGCCGGGACAGGGGGCCGTGGGAGACCCAGTACTTC. The J gene is TRBJ2-5, the V gene TRBV28, with 12 bases identical to TRBD1. Germline CDR1 MDHEN, CDR2 SYDVKM. The CDR3 is 15 amino acids. Trimming took 6 bases from V and 5 from J; bases not matched to a gene: 7.

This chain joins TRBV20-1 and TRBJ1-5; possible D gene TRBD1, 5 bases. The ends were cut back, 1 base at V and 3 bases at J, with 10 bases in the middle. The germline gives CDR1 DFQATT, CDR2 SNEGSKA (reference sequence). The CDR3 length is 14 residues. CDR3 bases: TGCAGTGCTAGAGCGGACACCAACAATCAGCCCCAGCATTTT. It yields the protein CSARADTNNQPQHF.